This T cell receptor (beta chain) came from a study of T cells after yellow fever vaccination. TCRdb redid the calling of the 5' RACE reads with MiXCR, one entry per CDR3 protein. The table records a few hundred thousand distinct CDR3 sequences, around 8.6% of them present only once. This CDR3 region has 11 residues. Trimming shortened V by 3 bases and J by 6 bases, and 8 bases separated the two germline ends. Per germline, CDR1 DFQATT and CDR2 SNEGSKA (reference sequence). The source material was CD4+ T cells sorted from PBMCs, sampled 5 days after the yellow fever booster vaccination. The rearrangement uses TRBV20-1 and TRBJ2-5; D is unresolved. The receptor was derived from a man younger than 35 who received the YFV17D yellow fever vaccine. The CDR3 here is CSARVLQTQYF. The CDR3 bases are TGCAGTGCTAGGGTTTTACAGACCCAGTACTTC.